These T cell receptor beta chains were read from a single sample in a study of T cell changes during pregnancy in multiple sclerosis. Sequenced by immunoSEQ multiplex PCR; TCRdb stores in-frame clones only, minus some. This table has some 66,000 clones, 90% to 95% appearing once. The starting material was CD8+ T cells from peripheral blood mononuclear cells, obtained before pregnancy. Source of these receptors: a female donor with multiple sclerosis, enrolled in a pregnancy study. The CDR3 runs from the conserved cysteine through the conserved F or W. D genes are given only for firm matches. Clone size is not always given. Where it is, it says once, few, many or a class for expanded clones.

NA | TRBJ2-7 | 14 | TRBV27 | TRBD2 | CASSSSGGTYEQYF | TGTGCCAGCAGTAGTAGCGGGGGGACCTACGAGCAGTACTTC
NA | TRBJ1-1 | 19 | TRBV7-6 | NA | CVSSLEVGGTSLGIPEAFF | TGTGTCAGCAGCTTAGAAGTTGGTGGGACTTCTCTAGGGATCCCTGAAGCTTTCTTT
once | TRBJ2-7 | 14 | TRBV29-1 | NA | CSVSLSGGGLEQYF | TGCAGCGTTTCCCTTTCTGGCGGGGGCCTCGAGCAGTACTTC
NA | TRBJ2-7 | 15 | TRBV11-2 | TRBD2 | CASRGQGLAGEEQYF | TGTGCCAGCAGAGGTCAGGGACTAGCGGGGGAGGAGCAGTACTTC
many | TRBJ1-2 | 14 | TRBV10-1 | NA | CASSLQNTNYGYTF | TGCGCCAGCAGCCTCCAGAATACTAACTATGGCTACACCTTC
NA | TRBJ2-7 | 16 | TRBV13 | NA | CASSSYTDRGAGGQYF | TGTGCCAGCAGCTCATATACGGACAGGGGAGCGGGAGGGCAGTACTTC
NA | TRBJ1-4 | 16 | TRBV2 | NA | CASSAGEEWANEKLFF | TGTGCCAGCAGTGCGGGGGAGGAGTGGGCTAATGAAAAACTGTTTTTT
NA | TRBJ1-2 | 13 | TRBV5-4 | NA | CASRDIENYGYTF | TGTGCCAGTCGGGACATCGAAAACTATGGCTACACCTTC
NA | TRBJ1-1 | 15 | TRBV2 | NA | CASTGWTAENTEAFF | TGTGCCAGCACCGGGTGGACAGCCGAGAACACTGAGGCTTTCTTT
NA | TRBJ2-5 | 13 | TRBV19 | NA | CASSIPGRETQYF | TGTGCCAGTAGTATACCGGGGAGAGAGACCCAGTACTTC
once | TRBJ1-3 | 13 | TRBV7-2 | NA | CASSPHRGNTIYF | TGTGCCAGCAGCCCCCACAGGGGAAACACCATATATTTT
NA | TRBJ2-6 | 15 | TRBV6-6 | NA | CASSYGESGANVLTF | TGTGCCAGCAGTTACGGGGAGTCTGGGGCCAACGTCCTGACTTTC
once | TRBJ2-1 | 17 | TRBV7-8 | TRBD2 | CASSLGLAGDLYNEQFF | TGTGCCAGCAGCCTCGGACTAGCGGGGGACCTCTACAATGAGCAGTTCTTC
NA | TRBJ2-6 | 14 | TRBV5-4 | NA | CASSLEQMANVLTF | TGTGCCAGCAGCTTGGAACAGATGGCCAACGTCCTGACTTTC
NA | TRBJ1-4 | 15 | TRBV6-1 | NA | CASSLSPGTNEKLFF | TGTGCCAGCAGTTTAAGCCCGGGGACTAATGAAAAACTGTTTTTT
once | TRBJ1-2 | 13 | TRBV29-1 | NA | CSVDTGIDYGYTF | TGCAGCGTTGATACAGGGATAGACTATGGCTACACCTTC
NA | TRBJ2-3 | 12 | TRBV27 | NA | CASSYPGREQYF | TGTGCCAGCAGTTACCCGGGTCGGGAGCAGTATTTT
once | TRBJ1-5 | 13 | TRBV6-5 | NA | CASSSNSDQPQHF | TGTGCCAGCAGTTCCAACTCGGATCAGCCCCAGCATTTT